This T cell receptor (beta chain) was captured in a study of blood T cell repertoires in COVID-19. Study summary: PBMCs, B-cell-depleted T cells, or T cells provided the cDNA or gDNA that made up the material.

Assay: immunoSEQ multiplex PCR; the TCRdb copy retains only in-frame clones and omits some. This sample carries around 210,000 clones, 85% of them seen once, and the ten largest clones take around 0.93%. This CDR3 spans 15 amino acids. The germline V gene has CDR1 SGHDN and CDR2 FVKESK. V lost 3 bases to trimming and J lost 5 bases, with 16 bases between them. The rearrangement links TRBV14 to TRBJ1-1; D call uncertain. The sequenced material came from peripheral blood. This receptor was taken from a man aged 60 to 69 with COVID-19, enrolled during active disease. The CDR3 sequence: CASSQVRVRWTEAFF. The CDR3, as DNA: TGTGCCAGCAGCCAGGTCCGGGTCCGGTGGACTGAAGCTTTCTTT.